This T cell receptor beta chain derives from a study of cytomegalovirus exposure and HLA in healthy donors. The CDR3 sequence is 15 residues long. The germline CDR1 and CDR2 sequences are SGHDT and YYEEEE. V lost 2 bases to trimming and J lost 0 bases, with 8 bases between them. As for this clone: Its antigen is undetermined.

The donors, nominally healthy at sampling, likely had unrecorded immune exposures. Primers for the PCR totalled 60 Vbeta and 13 Jbeta. As originally analysed: Later, an analysis found about 77 million unique TCR beta chains, and approximately 10 million of these were shared. Generated by immunoSEQ multiplex PCR, the TCRdb table keeps only in-frame clones and is missing some. V and J calls and clone size are those listed in that table; D and trimming were worked out from the DNA. The table lists around 140,000 clones, with 1.5% to 1.7% in the top ten. Study-wide results and limits: Reportedly, diagnosis of cytomegalovirus status by the classifier showed high specificity and sensitivity. TCR beta V- and J-gene trimming, according to a later analysis, was linked to a missense DCLRE1C variant.

Sequencing used PBMCs. The source is a woman between 35 and 50 years old in good health and CMV-seronegative. This chain links TRBV5-6 with TRBJ2-2; D is ambiguous. The CDR3, as DNA: TGTGCCAGCAGCTTATTTGCGGCGAACACCGGGGAGCTGTTTTTT. It specifies CASSLFAANTGELFF.